The subject of this entry is one T cell receptor (beta chain). This clonotype has ten or more counts. No cognate antigen has been identified for it. Nothing much larger sits one base from this clone, and base qualities are not available. V and J are truncated by 1 base and 5 bases respectively, leaving an intervening sequence of 11 bases. Via the germline V gene (reference sequence), CDR1 is LGHDT and CDR2 YNNKEL. Inclusive of the bounding cysteine and phenylalanine, the CDR3 is 14 residues long. Here the CDR3 DNA is all that survives: 42 bases in frame from base 1. Library prep was done by 5' RACE. The listed sequencing device is Illumina HiSeq 2500. A second roughly 7 to 11 cycle PCR used a sample-barcoded 5' primer and a J-beta primer mix. Each TCR beta cDNA molecule received a unique molecular identifier from a template-switch 5' adaptor carrying 12 random nucleotides. Each sample yielded at least 3 million CDR3-containing paired-end reads. First-strand cDNA synthesis was performed from all RNA using the Mint cDNA synthesis kit, with priming by a TRBC-specific oligonucleotide. After uracil-DNA glycosylase treatment, a first 18-cycle PCR used universal primers M1SS and BC2_uni_R on all cDNA. In the original analysis: For normalization, 1 million high-quality reads, each with a distinct molecular identifier, were randomly selected from each sample. Reads with shared molecular identifiers were discarded instead of being binned into consensus sequences. MiTCR, run with a Q25 quality threshold and the strictest error-elimination algorithm, handled CDR3 identification, clonotype clustering and error correction. A nonparametric unseen species model with Euler transformation was used to estimate lower-bound total TCR beta diversity. The public reads were reanalyzed by TCRdb: fastp trimming at Q25, MiXCR alignment, in-frame beta chains only. Identical CDR3 protein sequences are pooled into one entry, listed with their most common genes and DNA. TCRdb, not the authors, supplied the V and J calls. Counted in this sample were around 1.7 million distinct CDR3 sequences; approximately 28% of them appeared once. The ten largest clones capture roughly 8% of the sample.

Systemically healthy Caucasian individuals from Russia, 39 in total and aged about 6 to 95 years, were included as donors. Roughly 9 milliliters of peripheral blood were drawn from each donor into EDTA-treated Vacutainer tubes. Ficoll-Paque density-gradient centrifugation was used to isolate PBMCs, with at least 6.5 million per sample. Trizol reagent was used to extract total RNA from the PBMCs, yielding at least 6 micrograms per sample. For every donor, an aliquot of PBMCs went through flow cytometry to measure the percentages of naive CD45RAhigh/CD27high T cells. The data were taken from a study of blood T cells in healthy people across ages (dated by TCRdb to between 2015 and 2016). Looking at the study overall: In model experiments, roughly one uniquely barcoded TCR beta cDNA molecule per two T cells was captured by template switching. Donors were grouped into four age groups: young (average 16 years), middle-aged (roughly 38), aged (around 66) and long-lived (just over 80). To track age-related changes in TCR beta repertoire diversity, the study relied on deep sequencing normalized with unique cDNA molecular identifiers. To avoid experimental bias, donors of different ages were distributed randomly across sequencing lanes. The study analyzed two additional independent replicas of 1 million unique cDNA reads from the same blood draw for two donors, one aged 18 to 30 and one aged 80 or older.

Overall study results and their limits: Because profiling used bulk unsorted PBMCs, naive and antigen-experienced compartments could not be compared conclusively. Observed TCR beta diversity per million T cells fell roughly linearly with age, and a significant reduction was already apparent by age around 40. There was a strong correlation between observed TCR beta diversity and the percentage of naive T cells measured by flow cytometry. Donor CMV infection status was unknown, potentially confounding age-related changes in expanded clonotypes. Compared with the aged group, the long-lived group had more naive CD4+ T cells, fewer expanded clones and increased TCR diversity, a pattern suggesting age selection. Estimates of total diversity based on one million sequenced T cells were considered lower bounds and underestimates.

Sequenced material: blood. The TCR originated in a woman in her twenties or thirties in good health. The sequence joins TRBV3-1 to TRBJ2-5; the D match is possibly TRBD1 or TRBD2, with 5 bases aligned in each. The CDR3 here reads CASSQARAGETQYF. The nucleotide sequence is given as TGTGCCAGCAGCCAAGCGAGGGCAGGGGAGACCCAGTACTTC.